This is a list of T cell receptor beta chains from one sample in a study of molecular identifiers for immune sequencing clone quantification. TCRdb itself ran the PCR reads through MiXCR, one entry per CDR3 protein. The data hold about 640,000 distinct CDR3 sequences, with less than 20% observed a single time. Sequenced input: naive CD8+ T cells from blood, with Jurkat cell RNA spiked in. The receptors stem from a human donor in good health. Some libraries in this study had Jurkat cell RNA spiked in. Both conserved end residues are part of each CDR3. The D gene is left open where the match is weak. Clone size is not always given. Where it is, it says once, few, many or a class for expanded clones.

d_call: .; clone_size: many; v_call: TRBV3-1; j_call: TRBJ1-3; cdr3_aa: CASSHYFASDNSGNTIYF; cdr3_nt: TGTGCCAGCAGCCATTATTTCGCTTCGGACAACTCTGGAAACACCATATATTTT
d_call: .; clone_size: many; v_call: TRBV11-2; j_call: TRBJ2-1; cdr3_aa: CASSLVGNEQFF; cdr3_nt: TGTGCCAGCAGCTTAGTCGGTAATGAGCAGTTCTTC
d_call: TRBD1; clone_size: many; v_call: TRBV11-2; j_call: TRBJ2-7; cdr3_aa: CASSLSTGDEQYF; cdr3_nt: TGTGCCAGCAGCCTTAGCACAGGGGATGAGCAGTACTTC
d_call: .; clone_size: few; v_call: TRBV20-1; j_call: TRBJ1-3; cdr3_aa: CSARDVPNNSGNTIYF; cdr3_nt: TGCAGTGCTAGAGATGTCCCCAACAACTCTGGAAACACCATATATTTT
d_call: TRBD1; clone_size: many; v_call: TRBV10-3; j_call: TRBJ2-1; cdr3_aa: CAISESSQGQDNEQFF; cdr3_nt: TGTGCCATCAGTGAGTCTTCCCAGGGACAGGACAATGAGCAGTTCTTC
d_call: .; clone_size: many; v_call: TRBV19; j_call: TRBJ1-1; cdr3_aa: CASSIPGVEAFF; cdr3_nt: TGTGCCAGTAGTATCCCGGGAGTTGAAGCTTTCTTT
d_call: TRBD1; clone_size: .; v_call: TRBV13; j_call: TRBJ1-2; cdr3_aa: CASSLGTGMDYGYTF; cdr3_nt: TGTGCCAGCAGCCTTGGGACAGGGATGGACTATGGCTACACCTTC
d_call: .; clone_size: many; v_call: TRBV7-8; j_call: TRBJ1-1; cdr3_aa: CASSPAQGFMNTEAFF; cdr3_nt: TGTGCCAGCAGCCCGGCACAGGGTTTTATGAACACTGAAGCTTTCTTT
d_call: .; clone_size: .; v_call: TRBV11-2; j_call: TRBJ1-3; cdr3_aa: CATPGEGSGNTIYF; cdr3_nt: TGTGCCACCCCGGGGGAGGGCTCTGGAAACACCATATACTTT
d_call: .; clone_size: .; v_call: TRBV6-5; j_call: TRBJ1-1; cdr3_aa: CASLGTYTEAFF; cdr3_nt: TGTGCCAGCCTCGGGACCTACACTGAAGCTTTCTTT
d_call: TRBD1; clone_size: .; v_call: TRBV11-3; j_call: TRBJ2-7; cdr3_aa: CASSRRDRPYEQCF; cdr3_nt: TGTGCCAGCAGTCGCCGGGACAGGCCCTACGAGCAGTGCTTC
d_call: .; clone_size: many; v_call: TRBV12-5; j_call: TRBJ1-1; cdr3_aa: CASGFDSGRARRVNTEAFF; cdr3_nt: TGTGCTAGTGGTTTTGATTCGGGGCGCGCACGGCGGGTGAACACTGAAGCTTTCTTT
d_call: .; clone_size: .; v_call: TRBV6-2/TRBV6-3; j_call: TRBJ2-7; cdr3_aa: CASSYVVSPYGQYF; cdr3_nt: TGTGCCAGCAGTTACGTCGTCTCCCCCTACGGGCAGTACTTC
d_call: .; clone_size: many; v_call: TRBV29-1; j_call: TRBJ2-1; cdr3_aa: CSVSKGEYEQFF; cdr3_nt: TGCAGCGTTTCGAAGGGGGAGTATGAGCAGTTCTTC
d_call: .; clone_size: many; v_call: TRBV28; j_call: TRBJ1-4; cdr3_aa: CASSLGGGQLNEKLFF; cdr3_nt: TGTGCCAGCAGTTTAGGAGGGGGGCAGCTTAATGAAAAACTGTTTTTT
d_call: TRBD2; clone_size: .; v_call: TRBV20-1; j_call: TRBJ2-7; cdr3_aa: CSARHPGDYGQYF; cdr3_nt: TGCAGTGCTAGACATCCGGGGGACTACGGGCAGTACTTC
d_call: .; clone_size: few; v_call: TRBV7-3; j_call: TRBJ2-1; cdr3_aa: CVSSLAGGNEQFF; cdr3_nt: TGTGTCAGCAGCTTAGCAGGGGGGAATGAGCAGTTCTTC
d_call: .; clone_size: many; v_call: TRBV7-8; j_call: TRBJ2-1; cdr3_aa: CASSPPSGQTSYNEQFF; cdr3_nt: TGTGCCAGCAGCCCCCCCTCCGGACAGACCTCCTACAATGAGCAGTTCTTC
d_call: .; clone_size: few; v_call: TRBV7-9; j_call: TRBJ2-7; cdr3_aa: CASSPLGAGDSYEQYF; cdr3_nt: TGTGCCAGCAGCCCCCTTGGAGCGGGCGATTCCTACGAGCAGTACTTC
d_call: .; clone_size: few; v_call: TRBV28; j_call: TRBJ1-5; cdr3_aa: CASSLFGGFQPQHF; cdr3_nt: TGTGCCAGCAGTTTATTCGGGGGTTTTCAGCCCCAGCATTTT
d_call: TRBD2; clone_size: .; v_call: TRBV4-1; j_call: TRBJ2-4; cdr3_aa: CASSPWEGAGNIQYF; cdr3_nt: TGCGCCAGCAGCCCCTGGGAGGGTGCGGGAAACATTCAGTACTTC
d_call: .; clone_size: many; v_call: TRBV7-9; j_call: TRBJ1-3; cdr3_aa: CASSPPGLLSGNTIYF; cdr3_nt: TGTGCCAGCAGCCCCCCGGGGCTCCTCTCTGGAAACACCATATATTTT
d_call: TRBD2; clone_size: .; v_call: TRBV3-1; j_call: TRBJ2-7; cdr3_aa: CASSYGTSGAGEQYF; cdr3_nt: TGTGCCAGCAGCTACGGGACTAGCGGGGCGGGGGAGCAGTACTTC